Listed here are 22 T cell receptor beta chains from one sample, sequenced in a study of OX40 agonist ivuxolimab in advanced cancers. The table came from immunoSEQ multiplex PCR; TCRdb's copy has only in-frame clones and leaves some out. The data show tens of thousands of clones, with roughly 90% seen just once and 10% to 15% held by the top ten. The source material was CD4+ or CD8+ T cells sorted from blood, sampled in a trial of the OX40 agonist ivuxolimab. The receptors derive from an adult with an advanced solid tumor such as melanoma, head and neck, liver or kidney cancer.

This clone was seen a single time. The chain employs TRBV11-3 and TRBJ2-2; D unclear. Trimming removed 4 bases at V and 9 bases at J, with 9 bases between. CDR1 and CDR2 from the germline V gene are SGHNT and YENEEA. The CDR3 sequence is 12 residues long. CDR3 region: CASSWVGRELFF. Here the CDR3 DNA reads TGTGCCAGCAGCTGGGTAGGAAGGGAGCTGTTTTTT. The variable domain in full, completed from reference TRBV11-3 and TRBJ2-2, reads EAGVVQSPRYKIIEKKQPVAFWCNPISGHNTLYWYLQNLGQGPELLIRYENEEAVDDSQLPKDRFSAERLKGVDSTLKIQPAELGDSAVYLCASSWVGRELFFGEGSRLTVL.

This chain joins TRBV5-6 and TRBJ1-1; D ambiguous. The CDR3 runs to 14 residues. Germline assignment: CDR1 SGHDT and CDR2 YYEEEE. V lost 0 bases to trimming and J lost 2 bases, with 8 bases between them. DNA for the CDR3: TGTGCCAGCAGCTTGGACCTGGACAACACTGAAGCTTTCTTT. It translates to CASSLDLDNTEAFF. Full variable domain (missing parts from reference TRBV5-6 and TRBJ1-1): DAGVTQSPTHLIKTRGQQVTLRCSPKSGHDTVSWYQQALGQGPQFIFQYYEEEERQRGNFPDRFSGHQFPNYSSELNVNALLLGDSALYLCASSLDLDNTEAFFGQGTRLTVV.

The J gene is TRBJ2-3, the V gene TRBV7-2; D not certain. The CDR3 has 13 residues. From germline, CDR1 is SGHTA and CDR2 FQGNSA. Trimming took 5 bases from V and 6 from J, leaving 12 bases between them. This chain's CDR3 is CASSPTLGDTQYF. The CDR3 DNA is TGTGCCAGCAGCCCCACCCTAGGTGATACGCAGTATTTT. The variable domain in full, completed from reference TRBV7-2 and TRBJ2-3, reads GAGVSQSPSNKVTEKGKDVELRCDPISGHTALYWYRQSLGQGLEFLIYFQGNSAPDKSGLPSDRFSAERTGGSVSTLTIQRTQQEDSAVYLCASSPTLGDTQYFGPGTRLTVL.

V gene TRBV19 combines with J gene TRBJ1-2, with 8 bases that match TRBD1. The CDR3 has 15 amino acids. Germline V gene data show CDR1 as LNHDA and CDR2 as SQIVND (reference sequence). Unmatched junction bases numbered 9, after V lost 1 base and J lost 8 bases. For the CDR3, the DNA is TGTGCCAGTAGTATAGGTGGGACAGGCAAAACGGGCTACACCTTC. This encodes CASSIGGTGKTGYTF.

This clone was detected a few times. The chain links TRBV2 to TRBJ2-5; D uncertain. CDR1 and CDR2 from the germline V gene are SNHLY and FYNNEI. Trimming stripped 5 bases from V and 5 bases from J, with 12 bases between. This CDR3 is 13 amino acids long. CDR3 loop: CASSPSPGETQYF. Written as DNA, the CDR3 is TGTGCCAGCAGTCCTTCCCCGGGTGAGACCCAGTACTTC.

The genes are TRBV29-1 and TRBJ2-3, with TRBD1 matching 8 bases. The CDR3 is 16 amino acids. V lost 4 bases and J lost 3; bases outside the gene matches: 12. Germline V CDR1 and CDR2: SQVTM, ANQGSEA. In nucleotides, the CDR3 is TGCAGCGTTGTATCCATGCGGCAGGGGGCAACAGATACGCAGTATTTT. This sequence encodes CSVVSMRQGATDTQYF.

The V gene is TRBV6-5, the J gene TRBJ2-7, with TRBD2 matching 7 bases. Trimming removed 4 bases from V and 1 base from J; junction bases left unmatched: 1. Germline V gives CDR1 MNHEY, CDR2 SVGAGI. This CDR3 region has 13 residues. The DNA for the CDR3 is TGTGCCAGCAGTTTGGGGGGGTCCTACGAGCAGTACTTC. It translates to CASSLGGSYEQYF.

The rearrangement links TRBV13 to TRBJ1-2; 7 positions agree with TRBD1. Per germline, CDR1 PRHDT and CDR2 FYEKMQ (reference sequence). The length of the CDR3 is 17 residues. The V and J ends lost 3 bases and 0 bases, in that order; junction bases with no gene match: 10. Here the CDR3 reads CASSFRSTGTANYGYTF. CDR3 nucleotides: TGTGCCAGCAGCTTTCGTTCTACGGGGACAGCTAACTATGGCTACACCTTC.

This rearrangement joins TRBV13 to TRBJ2-1, with no clear D. The CDR3 extends over 13 amino acids. V shed 10 bases and J shed 8 bases, with 18 bases lying between them. Germline CDR1 PRHDT, CDR2 FYEKMQ (reference sequence). The chain's CDR3 is CATRELVVDEQFF. The CDR3 DNA reads TGTGCCACCCGTGAGCTAGTAGTAGATGAGCAGTTCTTC.

The table lists this clone with a few counts. The chain joins TRBV27 to TRBJ2-7, with D unresolved. Trimming stripped 6 bases from V and 1 base from J, with 13 bases between. CDR3 length equals 14 residues. CDR1 is MNHEY, CDR2 SMNVEV, per germline (reference sequence). The CDR3 here is CASRISIGSYEQYF. The CDR3 region has the DNA TGTGCCAGCAGGATATCCATCGGATCCTACGAGCAGTACTTC.

The rearrangement links TRBV19 to TRBJ2-7, with 10 bases lining up with TRBD2. V dropped 0 bases and J dropped 4; count of bases not matched to a gene: 9. The CDR3 is 17 residues long. Germline V gene data show CDR1 as LNHDA and CDR2 as SQIVND (reference sequence). The CDR3 coding sequence is TGTGCCAGTAGTATAGACGCTAGCGGGGGCGGCTGGTACGAGCAGTACTTC. This codes for CASSIDASGGGWYEQYF.

The CDR3 loop is CASSYDGETQYF. Here the CDR3 DNA reads TGTGCCAGCAGTTACGACGGGGAGACCCAGTACTTC. The gene calls are TRBV6-5 and TRBJ2-5; no clear D. V shed 2 bases and J shed 5 bases, with 6 bases lying between them. The germline V gene encodes CDR1 MNHEY and CDR2 SVGAGI. The CDR3 loop spans 12 amino acids.

This chain links TRBV9 with TRBJ1-6, with D perhaps matching TRBD1 (6 bases). Germline V lookup: CDR1 SGDLS, CDR2 YYNGEE. The V and J ends lost 3 bases and 7 bases respectively, with 11 bases between them. The CDR3 spans 14 residues. The CDR3 here is CASSDTGINSPLHF. The CDR3 nucleotides read TGTGCCAGCAGCGATACAGGGATAAATTCACCCCTCCACTTT.

This clone was picked up one time. J is TRBJ1-1 and V is TRBV7-3; 11 bases map to TRBD1. Germline V CDR1 and CDR2: SGHTA, FQGTGA. The trim removed 5 bases at V and 4 bases at J, leaving 9 bases unmatched. The CDR3 is 16 residues long. The CDR3 DNA sequence: TGTGCCAGCAGCACCACTGGACAGGGGGCATTCACTGAAGCTTTCTTT. Its protein product is CASSTTGQGAFTEAFF.

V gene TRBV27 combines with J gene TRBJ2-7, with D perhaps matching TRBD1 or TRBD2 (6 bases each). The germline V and J ends were trimmed by 5 bases and 4 bases, with 21 bases remaining between them. The CDR3 spans 16 residues. The germline CDR1 and CDR2 sequences are MNHEY and SMNVEV (reference sequence). The CDR3 sequence: CASSPSKGEAGYEQYF. CDR3 in DNA: TGTGCCAGCAGTCCGTCTAAGGGGGAGGCTGGGTACGAGCAGTACTTC.

The table lists this clone with a few counts. The V gene is TRBV11-1, the J gene TRBJ1-1, with 9 nucleotides matching TRBD1. The CDR3 loop spans 12 amino acids. J lost 7 bases, V lost 6 bases, and 3 bases had no gene match. Per the germline V gene, CDR1 is SGHAT and CDR2 is FQDESV (reference sequence). CDR3 nucleotide sequence: TGTGCCAGCAGTTTGGGACAGGGTGAAGCTTTCTTT. Protein product: CASSLGQGEAFF.

This chain uses TRBV7-9 with TRBJ1-1; D possibly corresponds to TRBD1 (5 bases). Germline V gene data show CDR1 as SEHNR and CDR2 as FQNEAQ (reference sequence). The CDR3 is 12 amino acids. V lost 1 base and J 10 bases, leaving 10 bases between the germline ends. The CDR3 DNA follows: TGTGCCAGCAGCTTAGGACAGCAGGGAGCTTTCTTT. This translates into CASSLGQQGAFF.

This rearrangement joins TRBV6-6 to TRBJ1-6, with D possibly TRBD1 on 6 matching bases. CDR1 and CDR2 from the germline V gene are MNHNY and SVGAGI (reference sequence). The CDR3 consists of 15 residues. V gave up 8 bases and J gave up 6 bases, with 17 bases separating them. For the CDR3, the DNA is TGTGCCAGCTGTTCCCGACAGGACCTTAATTCACCCCTCCACTTT. It yields the protein CASCSRQDLNSPLHF.

The rearrangement joins TRBV14 to TRBJ1-3, with TRBD1 as a possible D gene (6 bases). There are 14 residues in the CDR3. Germline V CDR1 and CDR2: SGHDN, FVKESK. The germline V and J ends were trimmed by 2 bases and 4 bases, with 9 bases remaining between them. This CDR3 reads CASSQRGAGNTIYF. Written as DNA, the CDR3 is TGTGCCAGCAGCCAAAGGGGGGCCGGAAACACCATATATTTT.

The V and J genes are TRBV13 and TRBJ1-5; 8 nucleotides match TRBD1. The CDR3 is 14 amino acids. The V and J ends lost 3 bases and 6 bases, in that order; junction bases with no gene match: 4. Germline values: CDR1 PRHDT, CDR2 FYEKMQ (reference sequence). The CDR3 loop reads CASSFRGLGQPQHF. CDR3 DNA: TGTGCCAGCAGCTTCAGGGGGCTAGGTCAGCCCCAGCATTTT.

CDR3 bases: TGTGCCAGCAGTTACCTCCCGGGACTAGGCAACAATGAGCAGTTCTTC. Translating gives CASSYLPGLGNNEQFF. This chain uses TRBV6-5 with TRBJ2-1; 8 bases are shared with TRBD2. This CDR3 spans 16 amino acids. The V and J ends lost 2 bases and 5 bases, in that order; junction bases with no gene match: 8. Germline V gene sequence: CDR1 MNHEY, CDR2 SVGAGI.

V usage is TRBV4-3 and J usage is TRBJ1-1, with TRBD1 matching 7 bases. The ends lost 1 base at V and 0 bases at J; junction bases unmatched: 8. The CDR3 runs 17 residues. Germline V CDR1 and CDR2: LGHNA, YSLEER. CDR3 DNA: TGCGCCAGCAGCCAAGTTCCGGGGGACAGAATGAACACTGAAGCTTTCTTT. Encoded protein: CASSQVPGDRMNTEAFF.